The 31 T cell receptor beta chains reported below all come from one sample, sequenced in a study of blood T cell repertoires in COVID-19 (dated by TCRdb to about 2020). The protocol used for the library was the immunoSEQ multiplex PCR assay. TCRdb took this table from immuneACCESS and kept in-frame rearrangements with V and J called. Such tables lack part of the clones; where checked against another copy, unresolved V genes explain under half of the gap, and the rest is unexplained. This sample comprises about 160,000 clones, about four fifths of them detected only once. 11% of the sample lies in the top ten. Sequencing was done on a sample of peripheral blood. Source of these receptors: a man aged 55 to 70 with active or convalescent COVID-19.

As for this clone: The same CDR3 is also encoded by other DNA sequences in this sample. CDR3: CASSQTGFQETQYF. Written as DNA, the CDR3 is TGCGCCAGCAGCCAAACAGGGTTCCAAGAGACCCAGTACTTC. The chain recombines TRBV5-1 with TRBJ2-5; a weak D match, TRBD1 (6 bases). CDR3 length: 14 amino acids. The germline V gene encodes CDR1 SGHRS and CDR2 YFSETQ. V shed 4 bases and J shed 1 base, with 11 bases lying between them. Together with reference TRBV5-1 and TRBJ2-5, the CDR3 gives the full variable domain: KAGVTQTPRYLIKTRGQQVTLSCSPISGHRSVSWYQQTPGQGLQFLFEYFSETQRNKGNFPGRFSGRQFSNSRSEMNVSTLELGDSALYLCASSQTGFQETQYFGPGTRLLVL.

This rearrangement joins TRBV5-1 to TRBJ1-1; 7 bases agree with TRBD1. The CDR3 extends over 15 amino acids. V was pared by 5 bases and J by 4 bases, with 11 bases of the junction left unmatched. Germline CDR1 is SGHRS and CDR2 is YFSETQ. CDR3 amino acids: CASRPRDSWGTEAFF. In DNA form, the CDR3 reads TGCGCCAGCAGACCTCGGGACAGCTGGGGCACTGAAGCTTTCTTT.

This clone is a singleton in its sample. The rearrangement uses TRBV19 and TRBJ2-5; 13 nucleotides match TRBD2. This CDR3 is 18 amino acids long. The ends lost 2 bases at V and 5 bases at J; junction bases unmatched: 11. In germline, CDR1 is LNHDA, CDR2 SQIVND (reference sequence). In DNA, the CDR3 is TGTGCCAGTAGTATACCGACCGGACTAGCGGGAGACAGGGAGACCCAGTACTTC. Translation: CASSIPTGLAGDRETQYF.

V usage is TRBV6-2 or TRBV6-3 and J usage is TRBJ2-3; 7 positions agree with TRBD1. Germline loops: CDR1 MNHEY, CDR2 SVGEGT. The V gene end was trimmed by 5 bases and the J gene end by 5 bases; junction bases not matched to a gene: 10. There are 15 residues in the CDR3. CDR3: CASSTHRGWGDTQYF. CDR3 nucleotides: TGTGCCAGCAGTACACACAGGGGTTGGGGAGATACGCAGTATTTT.

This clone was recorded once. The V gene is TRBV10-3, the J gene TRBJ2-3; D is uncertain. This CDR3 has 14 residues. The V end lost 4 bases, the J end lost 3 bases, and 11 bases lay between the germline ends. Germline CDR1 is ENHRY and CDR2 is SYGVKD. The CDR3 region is CAISGQLGTDTQYF. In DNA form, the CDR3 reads TGTGCCATCAGTGGGCAGCTCGGGACAGATACGCAGTATTTT.

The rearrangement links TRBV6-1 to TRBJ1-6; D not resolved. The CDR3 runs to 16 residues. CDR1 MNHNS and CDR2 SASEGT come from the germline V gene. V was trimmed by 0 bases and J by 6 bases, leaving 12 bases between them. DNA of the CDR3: TGTGCCAGCAGTGAAGCGCTGGGTGAGGGTAATTCACCCCTCCACTTT. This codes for CASSEALGEGNSPLHF.

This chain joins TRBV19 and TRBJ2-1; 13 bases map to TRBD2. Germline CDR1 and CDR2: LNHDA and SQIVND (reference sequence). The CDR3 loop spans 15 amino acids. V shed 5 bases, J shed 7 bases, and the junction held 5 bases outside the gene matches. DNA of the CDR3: TGTGCCAGTAGTGTTCTACTAGCGGGGGGGAATGAGCAGTTCTTC. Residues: CASSVLLAGGNEQFF. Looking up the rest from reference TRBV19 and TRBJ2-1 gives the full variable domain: DGGITQSPKYLFRKEGQNVTLSCEQNLNHDAMYWYRQDPGQGLRLIYYSQIVNDFQKGDIAEGYSVSREKKESFPLTVTSAQKNPTAFYLCASSVLLAGGNEQFFGPGTRLTVL.

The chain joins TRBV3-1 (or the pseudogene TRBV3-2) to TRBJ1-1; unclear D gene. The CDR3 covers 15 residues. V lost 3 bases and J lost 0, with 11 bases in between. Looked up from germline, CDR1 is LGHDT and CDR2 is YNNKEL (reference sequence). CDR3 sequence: CASSQTGMMNTEAFF. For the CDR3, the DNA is TGTGCCAGCAGCCAGACGGGAATGATGAACACTGAAGCTTTCTTT.

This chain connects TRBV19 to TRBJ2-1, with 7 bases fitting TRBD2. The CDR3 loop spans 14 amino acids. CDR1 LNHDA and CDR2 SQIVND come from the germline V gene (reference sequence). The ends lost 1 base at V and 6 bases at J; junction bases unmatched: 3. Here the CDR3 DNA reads TGTGCCAGTAGTATAGGGCCTAGCGGCAATGAGCAGTTCTTC. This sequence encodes CASSIGPSGNEQFF. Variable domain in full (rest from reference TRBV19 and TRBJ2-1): DGGITQSPKYLFRKEGQNVTLSCEQNLNHDAMYWYRQDPGQGLRLIYYSQIVNDFQKGDIAEGYSVSREKKESFPLTVTSAQKNPTAFYLCASSIGPSGNEQFFGPGTRLTVL.

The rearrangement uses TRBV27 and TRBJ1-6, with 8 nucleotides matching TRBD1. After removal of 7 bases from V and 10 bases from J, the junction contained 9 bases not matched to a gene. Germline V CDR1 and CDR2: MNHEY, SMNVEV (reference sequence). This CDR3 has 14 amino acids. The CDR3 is CASNPGQERSPLHF. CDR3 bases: TGTGCCAGCAACCCGGGACAGGAAAGATCACCCCTCCACTTT.

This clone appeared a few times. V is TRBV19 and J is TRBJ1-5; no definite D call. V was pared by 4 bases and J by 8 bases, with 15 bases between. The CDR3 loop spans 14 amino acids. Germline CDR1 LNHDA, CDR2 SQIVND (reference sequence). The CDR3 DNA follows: TGTGCCAGTAGTAAGGACGGGGAGCTCGAGCCCCAGCATTTT. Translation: CASSKDGELEPQHF.

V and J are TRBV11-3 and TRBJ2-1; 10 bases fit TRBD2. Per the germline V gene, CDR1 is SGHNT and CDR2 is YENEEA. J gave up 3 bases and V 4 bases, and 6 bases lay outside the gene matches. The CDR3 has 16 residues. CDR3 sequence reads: CASSSPLAGNYNEQFF. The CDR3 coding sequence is TGTGCCAGCAGCTCACCACTAGCGGGAAACTACAATGAGCAGTTCTTC.

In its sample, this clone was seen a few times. CDR3 sequence: CASTLREGWTGELFF. In nucleotides, the CDR3 is TGTGCCAGCACCCTGCGGGAGGGATGGACCGGGGAGCTGTTTTTT. The chain employs TRBV27 and TRBJ2-2, with 9 bases that match TRBD2. The V gene's germline CDR1 is MNHEY and CDR2 SMNVEV (reference sequence). There are 15 residues in the CDR3. J was trimmed by 5 bases and V by 7 bases; bases with no gene match: 8.

The CDR3 DNA follows: TGTGCCAGCAGCCGCCCCGGCTCTGGAAACACCATATATTTT. This gives the protein CASSRPGSGNTIYF. The chain combines TRBV5-4 with TRBJ1-3; no clear D gene. V lost 4 bases and J lost 0, with 8 bases in between. Germline V lookup: CDR1 SGHNT, CDR2 YYREEE (reference sequence). This CDR3 comprises 14 residues. Variable domain in full (rest from reference TRBV5-4 and TRBJ1-3): ETGVTQSPTHLIKTRGQQVTLRCSSQSGHNTVSWYQQALGQGPQFIFQYYREEENGRGNFPPRFSGLQFPNYSSELNVNALELDDSALYLCASSRPGSGNTIYFGEGSWLTVV.

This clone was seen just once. The CDR3 DNA is TGTGCCGGACAGGGTCTAACTAATGAAAAACTGTTTTTT. Its translation is CAGQGLTNEKLFF. The chain couples TRBV7-9 to TRBJ1-4, with 8 bases fitting TRBD1. Germline CDR1 SEHNR, CDR2 FQNEAQ (reference sequence). The CDR3 extends over 13 amino acids. Trimming at V came to 11 bases and at J to 1 base, leaving 3 bases not matched to a gene.

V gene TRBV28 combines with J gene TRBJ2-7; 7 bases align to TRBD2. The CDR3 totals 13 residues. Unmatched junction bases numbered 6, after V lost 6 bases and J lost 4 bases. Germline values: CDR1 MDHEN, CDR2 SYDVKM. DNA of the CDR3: TGTGCCAGCAGGCCTAGCGGTTCATACGAGCAGTACTTC. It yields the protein CASRPSGSYEQYF.

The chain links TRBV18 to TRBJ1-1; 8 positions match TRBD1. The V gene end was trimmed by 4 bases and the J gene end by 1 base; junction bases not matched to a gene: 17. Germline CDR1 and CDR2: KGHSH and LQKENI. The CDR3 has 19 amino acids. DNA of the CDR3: TGTGCCAGCTCACGAACACGTGGACAGGGTGCAGGCGGGAACACTGAAGCTTTCTTT. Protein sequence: CASSRTRGQGAGGNTEAFF.

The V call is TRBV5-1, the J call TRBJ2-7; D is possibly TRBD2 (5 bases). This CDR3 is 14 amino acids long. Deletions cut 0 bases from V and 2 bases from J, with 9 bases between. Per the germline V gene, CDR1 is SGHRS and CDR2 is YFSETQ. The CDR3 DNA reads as TGCGCCAGCAGCTTGGAAAGCGGTCCCTACGAGCAGTACTTC. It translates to CASSLESGPYEQYF. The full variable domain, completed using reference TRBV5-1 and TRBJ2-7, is KAGVTQTPRYLIKTRGQQVTLSCSPISGHRSVSWYQQTPGQGLQFLFEYFSETQRNKGNFPGRFSGRQFSNSRSEMNVSTLELGDSALYLCASSLESGPYEQYFGPGTRLTVT.

The CDR3 coding sequence is TGTGCCATCAGTGAGTCGATACTTAACTATGGCTACACCTTC. The encoded protein is CAISESILNYGYTF. The chain employs TRBV10-3 and TRBJ1-2, with D uncertain. V dropped 0 bases and J dropped 1 base, with 6 bases sitting between them. The germline V gene encodes CDR1 ENHRY and CDR2 SYGVKD. The CDR3 extends over 14 amino acids.

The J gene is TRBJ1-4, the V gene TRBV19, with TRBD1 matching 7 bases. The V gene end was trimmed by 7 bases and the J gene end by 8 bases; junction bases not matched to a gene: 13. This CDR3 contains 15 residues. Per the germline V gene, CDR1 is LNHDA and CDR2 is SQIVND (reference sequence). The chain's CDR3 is CASTIRQGFEEKLFF. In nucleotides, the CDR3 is TGTGCCAGTACCATTCGACAGGGTTTTGAAGAAAAACTGTTTTTT.

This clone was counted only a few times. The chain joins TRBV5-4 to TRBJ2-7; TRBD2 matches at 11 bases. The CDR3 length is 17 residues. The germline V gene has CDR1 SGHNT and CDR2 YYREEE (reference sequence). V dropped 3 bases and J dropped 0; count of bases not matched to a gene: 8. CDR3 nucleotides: TGTGCCAGCAGCTCTCCAAAGACTAGCGGGAACTCCTACGAGCAGTACTTC. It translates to CASSSPKTSGNSYEQYF. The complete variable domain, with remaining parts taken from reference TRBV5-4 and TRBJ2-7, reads ETGVTQSPTHLIKTRGQQVTLRCSSQSGHNTVSWYQQALGQGPQFIFQYYREEENGRGNFPPRFSGLQFPNYSSELNVNALELDDSALYLCASSSPKTSGNSYEQYFGPGTRLTVT.

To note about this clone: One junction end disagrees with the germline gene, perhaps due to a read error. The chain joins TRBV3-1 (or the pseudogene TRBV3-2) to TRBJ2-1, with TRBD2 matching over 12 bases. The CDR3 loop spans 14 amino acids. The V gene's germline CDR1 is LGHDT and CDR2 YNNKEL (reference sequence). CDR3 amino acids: CASSLSLLTSGRIF. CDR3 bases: TGTGCCAGCAGTCTCTCACTACTCACTAGCGGGAGGATCTTC.

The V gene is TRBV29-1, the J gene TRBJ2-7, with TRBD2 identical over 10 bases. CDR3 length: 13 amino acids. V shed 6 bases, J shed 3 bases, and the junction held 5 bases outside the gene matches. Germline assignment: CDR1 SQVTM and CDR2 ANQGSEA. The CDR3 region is CSVITSGIYEQYF. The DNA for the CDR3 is TGCAGCGTAATAACTAGCGGGATCTACGAGCAGTACTTC.

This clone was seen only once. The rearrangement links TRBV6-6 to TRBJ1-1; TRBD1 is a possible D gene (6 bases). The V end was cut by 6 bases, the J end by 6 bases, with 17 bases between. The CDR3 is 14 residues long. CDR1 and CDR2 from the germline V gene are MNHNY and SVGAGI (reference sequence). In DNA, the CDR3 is TGTGCCAGCAGCGTCCGACAGGTCCTCGCTGAAGCTTTCTTT. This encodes CASSVRQVLAEAFF.

This CDR3 reads CAISDLAGVVGETQYF. CDR3 sequence (DNA): TGTGCCATCAGTGATCTAGCGGGAGTCGTCGGCGAGACCCAGTACTTC. This chain uses TRBV10-3 with TRBJ2-5, with 10 bases aligning to TRBD2. With V trimmed by 3 bases and J by 5 bases, 9 bases remained unmatched. The CDR3 is 16 residues long. Per germline, CDR1 ENHRY and CDR2 SYGVKD.

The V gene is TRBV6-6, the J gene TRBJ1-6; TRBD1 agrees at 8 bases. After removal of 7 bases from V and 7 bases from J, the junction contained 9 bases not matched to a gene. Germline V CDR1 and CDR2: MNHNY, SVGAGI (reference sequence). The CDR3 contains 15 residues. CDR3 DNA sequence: TGTGCCAGCATCGGGGCAGGGGGCAACAATTCACCCCTCCACTTT. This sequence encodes CASIGAGGNNSPLHF.

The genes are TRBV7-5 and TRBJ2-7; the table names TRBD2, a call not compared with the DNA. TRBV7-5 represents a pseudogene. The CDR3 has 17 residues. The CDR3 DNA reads TGTGCCAGAAGCGCTCCGGGACTAGCGGGAGATAGCAACGAGCAGTACTTC. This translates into CARSAPGLAGDSNEQYF.

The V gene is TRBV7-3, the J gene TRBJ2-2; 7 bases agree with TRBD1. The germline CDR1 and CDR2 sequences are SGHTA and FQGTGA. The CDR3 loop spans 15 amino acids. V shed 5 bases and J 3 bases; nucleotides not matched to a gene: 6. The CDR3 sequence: CASSPIQGYTGELFF. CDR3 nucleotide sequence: TGTGCCAGCAGCCCCATACAGGGGTACACCGGGGAGCTGTTTTTT. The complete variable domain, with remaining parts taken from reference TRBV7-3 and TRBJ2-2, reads GAGVSQTPSNKVTEKGKYVELRCDPISGHTALYWYRQSLGQGPEFLIYFQGTGAADDSGLPNDRFFAVRPEGSVSTLKIQRTERGDSAVYLCASSPIQGYTGELFFGEGSRLTVL.

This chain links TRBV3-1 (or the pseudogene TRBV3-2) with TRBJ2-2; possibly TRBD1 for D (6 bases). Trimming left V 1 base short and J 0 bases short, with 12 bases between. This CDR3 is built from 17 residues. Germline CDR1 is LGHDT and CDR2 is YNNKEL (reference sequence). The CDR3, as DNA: TGTGCCAGCAGCCAAGCCCCTACAGGGCCGAACACCGGGGAGCTGTTTTTT. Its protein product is CASSQAPTGPNTGELFF.

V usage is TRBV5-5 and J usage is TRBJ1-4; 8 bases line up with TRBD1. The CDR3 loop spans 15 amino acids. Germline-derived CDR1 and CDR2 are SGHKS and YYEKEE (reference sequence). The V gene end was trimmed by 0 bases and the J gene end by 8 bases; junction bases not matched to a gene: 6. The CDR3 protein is CASSLGVTGVEKLFF. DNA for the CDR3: TGTGCCAGCAGCTTGGGGGTGACAGGGGTAGAAAAACTGTTTTTT. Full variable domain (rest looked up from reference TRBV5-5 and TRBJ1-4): DAGVTQSPTHLIKTRGQQVTLRCSPISGHKSVSWYQQVLGQGPQFIFQYYEKEERGRGNFPDRFSARQFPNYSSELNVNALLLGDSALYLCASSLGVTGVEKLFFGSGTQLSVL.

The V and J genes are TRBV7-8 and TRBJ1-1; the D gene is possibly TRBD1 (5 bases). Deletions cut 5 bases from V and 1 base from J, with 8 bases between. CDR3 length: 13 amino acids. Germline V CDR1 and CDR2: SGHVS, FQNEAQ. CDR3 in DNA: TGTGCCAGCAGCCTACAGGCGAACACTGAAGCTTTCTTT. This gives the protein CASSLQANTEAFF.